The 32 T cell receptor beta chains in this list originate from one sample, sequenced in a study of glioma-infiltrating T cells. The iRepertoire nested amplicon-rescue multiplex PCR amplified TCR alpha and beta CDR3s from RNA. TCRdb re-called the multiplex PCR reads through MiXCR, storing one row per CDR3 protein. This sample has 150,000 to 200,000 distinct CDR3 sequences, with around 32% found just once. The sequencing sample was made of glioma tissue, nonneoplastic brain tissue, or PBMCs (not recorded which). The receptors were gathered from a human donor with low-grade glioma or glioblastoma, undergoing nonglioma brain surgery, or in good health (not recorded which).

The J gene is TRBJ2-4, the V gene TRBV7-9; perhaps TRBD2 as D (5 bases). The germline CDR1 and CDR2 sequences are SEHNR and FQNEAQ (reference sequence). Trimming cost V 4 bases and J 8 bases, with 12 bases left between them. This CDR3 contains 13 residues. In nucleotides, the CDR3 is TGTGCCAGCAGCTCTGCCAGGCGGGACATTCAGTACTTC. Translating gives CASSSARRDIQYF.

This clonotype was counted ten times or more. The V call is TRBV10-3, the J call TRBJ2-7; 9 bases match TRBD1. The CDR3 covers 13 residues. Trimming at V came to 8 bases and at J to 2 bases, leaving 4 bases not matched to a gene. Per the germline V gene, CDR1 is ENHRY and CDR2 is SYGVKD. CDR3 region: CAIGDRVTYEQYF. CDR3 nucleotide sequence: TGTGCCATCGGGGACAGGGTAACCTACGAGCAGTACTTC.

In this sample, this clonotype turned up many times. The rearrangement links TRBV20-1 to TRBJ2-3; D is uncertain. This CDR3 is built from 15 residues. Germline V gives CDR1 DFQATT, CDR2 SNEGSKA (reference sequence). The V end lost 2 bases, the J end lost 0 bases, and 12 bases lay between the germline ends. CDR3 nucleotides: TGCAGTGCTAGAATAGCATCGCATAGCACAGATACGCAGTATTTT. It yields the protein CSARIASHSTDTQYF.

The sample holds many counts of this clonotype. This CDR3 is CASTPNPRAYNEQFF. The DNA of the CDR3 is TGTGCCAGCACCCCCAACCCGAGGGCCTACAATGAGCAGTTCTTC. This chain links TRBV16 with TRBJ2-1; TRBD2 is a possible D gene (5 bases). This CDR3 comprises 15 residues. V lost 7 bases, J lost 2 bases, and 15 bases lay in between. Germline V gene data show CDR1 as KGHSY and CDR2 as FQNENV.

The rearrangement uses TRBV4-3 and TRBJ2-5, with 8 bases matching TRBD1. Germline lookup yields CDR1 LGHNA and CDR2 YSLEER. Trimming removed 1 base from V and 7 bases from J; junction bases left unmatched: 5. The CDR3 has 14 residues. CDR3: CASSQGQGMGTQYF. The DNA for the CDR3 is TGCGCCAGCAGCCAAGGACAGGGGATGGGGACCCAGTACTTC.

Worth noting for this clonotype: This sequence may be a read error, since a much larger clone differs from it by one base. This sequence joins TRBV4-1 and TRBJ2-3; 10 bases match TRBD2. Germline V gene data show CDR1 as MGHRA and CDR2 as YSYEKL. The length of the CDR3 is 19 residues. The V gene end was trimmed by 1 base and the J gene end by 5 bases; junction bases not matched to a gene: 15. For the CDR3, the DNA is TGCGCCAGCAGCCAAGTGTACGGGACTAGCGTGAGGGCGGGAGATACGCAGTATTTT. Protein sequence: CASSQVYGTSVRAGDTQYF.

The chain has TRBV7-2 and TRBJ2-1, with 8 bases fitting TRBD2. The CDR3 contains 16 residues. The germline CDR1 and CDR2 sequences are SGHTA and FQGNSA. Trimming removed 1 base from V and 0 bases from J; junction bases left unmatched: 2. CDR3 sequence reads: CASSLESGGSYNEQFF. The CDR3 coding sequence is TGTGCCAGCAGCTTAGAGAGCGGGGGCTCCTACAATGAGCAGTTCTTC.

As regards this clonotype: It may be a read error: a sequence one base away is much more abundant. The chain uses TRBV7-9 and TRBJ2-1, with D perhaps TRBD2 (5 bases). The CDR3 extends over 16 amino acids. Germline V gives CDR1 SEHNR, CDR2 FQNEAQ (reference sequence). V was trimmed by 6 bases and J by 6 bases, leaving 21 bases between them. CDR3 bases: TGTGCCAGCAGACCGTTACCCCCGGACTCTCCCAATGAGCAGTTCTTC. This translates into CASRPLPPDSPNEQFF.

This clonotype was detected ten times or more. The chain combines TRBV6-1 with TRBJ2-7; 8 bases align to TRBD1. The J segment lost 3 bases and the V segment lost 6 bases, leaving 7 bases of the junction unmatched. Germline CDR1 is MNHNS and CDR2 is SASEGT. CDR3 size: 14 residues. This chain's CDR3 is CASRLTGGSYEQYF. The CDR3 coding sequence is TGTGCCAGCAGACTAACAGGGGGGAGCTACGAGCAGTACTTC.

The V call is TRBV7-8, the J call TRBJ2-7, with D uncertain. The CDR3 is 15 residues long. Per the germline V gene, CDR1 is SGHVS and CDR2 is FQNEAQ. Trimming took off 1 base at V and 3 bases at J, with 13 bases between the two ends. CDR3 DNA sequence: TGTGCCAGCAGCTTAGGCGGCACCTCGCTCTACGAGCAGTACTTC. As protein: CASSLGGTSLYEQYF.

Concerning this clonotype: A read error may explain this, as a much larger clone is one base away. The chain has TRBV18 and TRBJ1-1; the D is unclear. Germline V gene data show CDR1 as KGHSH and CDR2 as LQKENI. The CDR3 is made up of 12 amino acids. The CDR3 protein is CAISPPETEAFF. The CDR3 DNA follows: TGTGCCATCTCACCACCAGAGACTGAAGCTTTCTTT.

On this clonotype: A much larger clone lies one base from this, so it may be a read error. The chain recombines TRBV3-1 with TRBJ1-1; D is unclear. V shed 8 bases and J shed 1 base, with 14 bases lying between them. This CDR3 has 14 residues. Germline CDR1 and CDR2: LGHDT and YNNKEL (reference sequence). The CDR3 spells CASSDRTENTEAFF. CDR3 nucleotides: TGTGCCAGCTCAGATCGGACGGAGAACACTGAAGCTTTCTTT.

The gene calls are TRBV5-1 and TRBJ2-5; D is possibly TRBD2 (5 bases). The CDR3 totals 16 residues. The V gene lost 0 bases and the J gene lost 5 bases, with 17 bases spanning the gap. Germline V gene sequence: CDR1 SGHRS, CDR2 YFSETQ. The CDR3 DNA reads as TGCGCCAGCAGCTTGGCGTCTAGCCAGCTCGGGGAGACCCAGTACTTC. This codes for CASSLASSQLGETQYF.

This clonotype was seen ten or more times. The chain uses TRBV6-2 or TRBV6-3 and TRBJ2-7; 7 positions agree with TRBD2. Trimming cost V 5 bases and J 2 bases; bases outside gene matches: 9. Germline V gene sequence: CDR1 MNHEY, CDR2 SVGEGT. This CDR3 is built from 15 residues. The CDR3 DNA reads TGTGCCAGCAGTCTGCGGGAGCGGTACACCTACGAGCAGTACTTC. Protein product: CASSLRERYTYEQYF.

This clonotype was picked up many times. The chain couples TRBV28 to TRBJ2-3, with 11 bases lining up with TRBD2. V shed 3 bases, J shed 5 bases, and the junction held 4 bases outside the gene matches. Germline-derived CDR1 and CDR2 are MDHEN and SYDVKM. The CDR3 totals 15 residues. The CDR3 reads CASSFSGLAGDTQYF. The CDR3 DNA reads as TGTGCCAGCAGTTTTAGCGGACTAGCGGGAGATACGCAGTATTTT.

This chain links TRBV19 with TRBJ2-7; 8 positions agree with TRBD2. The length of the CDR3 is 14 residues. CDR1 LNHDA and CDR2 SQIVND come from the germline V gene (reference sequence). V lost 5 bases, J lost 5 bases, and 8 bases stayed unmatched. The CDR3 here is CASSPGLATHEQYF. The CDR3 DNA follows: TGTGCCAGTAGTCCCGGACTAGCCACCCACGAGCAGTACTTC.

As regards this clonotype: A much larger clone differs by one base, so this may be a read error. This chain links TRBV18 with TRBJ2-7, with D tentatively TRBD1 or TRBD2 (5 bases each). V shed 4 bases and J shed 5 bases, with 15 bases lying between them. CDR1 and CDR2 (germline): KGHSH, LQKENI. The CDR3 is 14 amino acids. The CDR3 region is CASSRPNGTHEQYF. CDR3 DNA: TGTGCCAGCTCACGGCCTAACGGGACCCACGAGCAGTACTTC.

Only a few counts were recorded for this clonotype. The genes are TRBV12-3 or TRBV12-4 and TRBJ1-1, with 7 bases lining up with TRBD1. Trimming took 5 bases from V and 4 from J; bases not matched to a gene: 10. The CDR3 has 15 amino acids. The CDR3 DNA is TGTGCCAGCAGTCCGACAGGGATTGGGCTCACTGAAGCTTTCTTT. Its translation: CASSPTGIGLTEAFF.

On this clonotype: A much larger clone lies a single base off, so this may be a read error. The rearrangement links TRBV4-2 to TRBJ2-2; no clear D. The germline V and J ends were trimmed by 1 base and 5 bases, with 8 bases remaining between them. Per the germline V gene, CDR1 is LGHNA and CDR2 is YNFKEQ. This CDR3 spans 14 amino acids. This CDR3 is CASSQGGLTGELFF. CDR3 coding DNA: TGTGCCAGCAGCCAAGGGGGTTTAACCGGGGAGCTGTTTTTT.

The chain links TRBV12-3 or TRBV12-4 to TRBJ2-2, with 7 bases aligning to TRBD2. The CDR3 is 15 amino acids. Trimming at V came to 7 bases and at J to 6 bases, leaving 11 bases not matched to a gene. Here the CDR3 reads CASIEGAGSSGELFF. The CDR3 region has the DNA TGTGCCAGCATCGAGGGAGCGGGATCTTCCGGGGAGCTGTTTTTT.

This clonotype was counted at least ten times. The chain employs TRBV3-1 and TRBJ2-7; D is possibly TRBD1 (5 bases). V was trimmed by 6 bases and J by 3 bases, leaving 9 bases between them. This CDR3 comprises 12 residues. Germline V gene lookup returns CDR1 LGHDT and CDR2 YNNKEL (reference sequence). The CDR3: CASSRGNYEQYF. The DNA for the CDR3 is TGTGCCAGCAGTAGGGGTAACTACGAGCAGTACTTC.

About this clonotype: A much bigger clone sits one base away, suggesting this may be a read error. The chain's CDR3 is CASSRPPGQWNNQPQHF. CDR3 nucleotide sequence: TGTGCCAGCAGCCGGCCTCCGGGACAGTGGAACAATCAGCCCCAGCATTTT. The J gene is TRBJ1-5, the V gene TRBV7-6; 7 bases agree with TRBD1. The CDR3 covers 17 residues. V lost 5 bases, J lost 3 bases, and 13 bases stayed unmatched. CDR1 and CDR2 (germline): SGHVS, FNYEAQ.

CDR3 nucleotides: TGCAGTGGGAGGAGCGAGAGGGGAGGCCCAGATACGCAGTATTTT. Translated: CSGRSERGGPDTQYF. The V gene is TRBV20-1, the J gene TRBJ2-3, with D possibly being TRBD2 (6 bases). V gave up 7 bases and J gave up 4 bases, with 21 bases separating them. Germline CDR1 reads DFQATT; CDR2 reads SNEGSKA (reference sequence). The CDR3 consists of 15 residues.

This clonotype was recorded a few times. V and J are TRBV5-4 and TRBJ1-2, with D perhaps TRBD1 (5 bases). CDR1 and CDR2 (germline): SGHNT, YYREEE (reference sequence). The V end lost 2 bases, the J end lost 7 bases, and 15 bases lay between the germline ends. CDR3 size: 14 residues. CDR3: CASSFTGGGPGYTF. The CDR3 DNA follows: TGTGCCAGCAGCTTCACGGGTGGGGGTCCTGGCTACACCTTC.

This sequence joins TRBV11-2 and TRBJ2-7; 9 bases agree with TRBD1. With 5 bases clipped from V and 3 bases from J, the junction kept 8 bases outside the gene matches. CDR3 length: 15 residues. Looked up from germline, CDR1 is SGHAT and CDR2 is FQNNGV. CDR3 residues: CASSQGRDRVYEQYF. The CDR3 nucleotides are TGTGCCAGCAGCCAAGGACGGGACAGGGTCTACGAGCAGTACTTC.

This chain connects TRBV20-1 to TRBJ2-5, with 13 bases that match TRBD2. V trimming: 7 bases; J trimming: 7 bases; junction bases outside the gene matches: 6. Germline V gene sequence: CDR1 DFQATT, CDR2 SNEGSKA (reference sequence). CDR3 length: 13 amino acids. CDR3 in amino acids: CSDGTSGTGTQYF. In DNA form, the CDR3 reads TGCAGTGACGGGACTAGCGGGACAGGGACCCAGTACTTC.

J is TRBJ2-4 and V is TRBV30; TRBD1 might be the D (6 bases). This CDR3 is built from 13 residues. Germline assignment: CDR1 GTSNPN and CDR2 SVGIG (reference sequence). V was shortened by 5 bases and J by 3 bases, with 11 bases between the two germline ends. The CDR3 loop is CAWGAGDKNIQYF. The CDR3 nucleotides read TGTGCCTGGGGGGCAGGGGACAAAAACATTCAGTACTTC.

The CDR3 region is CASSQPGLAGGPSYEQYF. Written as DNA, the CDR3 is TGTGCCAGCAGCCAACCGGGACTAGCGGGAGGGCCCTCCTACGAGCAGTACTTC. The rearrangement joins TRBV13 to TRBJ2-7, with 16 bases that match TRBD2. Germline CDR1 is PRHDT and CDR2 is FYEKMQ (reference sequence). The CDR3 covers 18 residues. Trimming removed 5 bases from V and 0 bases from J; junction bases left unmatched: 7.

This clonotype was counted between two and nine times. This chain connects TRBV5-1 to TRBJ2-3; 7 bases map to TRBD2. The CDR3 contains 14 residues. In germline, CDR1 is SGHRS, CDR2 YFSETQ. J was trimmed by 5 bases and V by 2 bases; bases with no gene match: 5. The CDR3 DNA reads TGCGCCAGCAGCTTCGGGGGGTTAAAAGATACGCAGTATTTT. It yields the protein CASSFGGLKDTQYF. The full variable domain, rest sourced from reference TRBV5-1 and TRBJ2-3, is KAGVTQTPRYLIKTRGQQVTLSCSPISGHRSVSWYQQTPGQGLQFLFEYFSETQRNKGNFPGRFSGRQFSNSRSEMNVSTLELGDSALYLCASSFGGLKDTQYFGPGTRLTVL.

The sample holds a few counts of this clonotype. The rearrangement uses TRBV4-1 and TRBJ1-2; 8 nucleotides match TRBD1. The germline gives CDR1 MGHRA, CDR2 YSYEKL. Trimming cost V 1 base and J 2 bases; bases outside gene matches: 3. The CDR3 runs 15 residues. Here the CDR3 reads CASSQGQGTNYGYTF. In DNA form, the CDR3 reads TGCGCCAGCAGCCAAGGACAGGGGACGAACTATGGCTACACCTTC.

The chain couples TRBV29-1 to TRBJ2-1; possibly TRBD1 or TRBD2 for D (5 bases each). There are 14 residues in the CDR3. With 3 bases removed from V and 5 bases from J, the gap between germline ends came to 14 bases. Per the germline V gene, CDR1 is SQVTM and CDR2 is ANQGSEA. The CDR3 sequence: CSVDGLLGDNEQFF. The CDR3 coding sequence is TGCAGCGTTGACGGGTTATTGGGGGACAATGAGCAGTTCTTC.

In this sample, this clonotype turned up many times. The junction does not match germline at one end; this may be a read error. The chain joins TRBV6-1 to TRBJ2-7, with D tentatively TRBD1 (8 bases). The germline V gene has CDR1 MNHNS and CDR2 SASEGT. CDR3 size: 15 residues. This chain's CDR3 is CASIEQGGSSYEQYF. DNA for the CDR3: TGTGCCAGCATTGAACAGGGGGGGAGCTCCTACGAGCAGTACTTC.